This T cell receptor (beta chain) was captured by sequencing in a study of blood T cell repertoires in COVID-19. Study as a whole: The cDNA or gDNA used as material had been derived from T cells, B-cell-depleted T cells, or PBMCs.

Germline loops: CDR1 LNHDA, CDR2 SQIVND (reference sequence). V lost 0 bases, J lost 8 bases, and 8 bases stayed unmatched. The CDR3 consists of 17 residues. Only in-frame clones appear in the TCRdb table, and some are missing; sequencing was by immunoSEQ multiplex PCR. The sample has around 230,000 clones, roughly 84% seen once; the top ten hold around 26%. The chain is built from TRBV19 and TRBJ2-1; 12 nucleotides line up with TRBD2. Specimen: peripheral blood. This sequence originates from a man aged 40-49 years with acute or convalescent COVID-19. The CDR3 DNA reads TGTGCCAGTAGTATAGACCGGACTAGCGGGAAGCGCGATGAGCAGTTCTTC. Its protein product is CASSIDRTSGKRDEQFF.